This TCR beta chain was captured by sequencing in a study of identical twins. Each cDNA held unique molecular identifiers, and template switching gave it a universal primer site. TCRdb reprocessed the 5' RACE reads via MiXCR and lists one record per CDR3 protein. The table lists about 260,000 distinct CDR3 sequences, approximately 7% of them singletons, with roughly 3.4% in the top ten. Germline V lookup: CDR1 MNHNS, CDR2 SASEGT. The V gene end was trimmed by 7 bases and the J gene end by 2 bases; junction bases not matched to a gene: 14. The CDR3 has 16 residues. There are many counts of this clonotype. The antigen remains undetermined. Whole-study findings and limits: Models, which agreed with sharing between unrelated individuals, nonetheless underestimated the out-of-frame TCR alpha sharing seen in monozygotic twins. Zero-insertion analyses were open to partial confounding by invariant MAIT and iNKT cells.

Healthy Caucasians alone served as donors. The same sample was also used in a study of yellow fever vaccine responses in identical twins.

The chain uses TRBV6-1 and TRBJ2-7; 7 nucleotides agree with TRBD2. Input material: memory (CD45RO+) T cells sorted from blood. The sequence was collected from a woman aged 18 to 35 in good health. Here the CDR3 DNA reads TGTGCCAGCATCCCCCCGGGGAGGGGCGGAACCTACGAGCAGTACTTC. This encodes CASIPPGRGGTYEQYF.